This T cell receptor (beta chain) was identified in a study of beta chain features in type 1 diabetes. Trimming took off 7 bases at V and 3 bases at J, with 15 bases between the two ends. The CDR3 sequence is 14 residues long. Per germline, CDR1 SGHRS and CDR2 YFSETQ. This clone was seen only a few times. Reverse transcribing all isolated RNA meant expressed TCRB transcripts were sequenced. Assay: immunoSEQ multiplex PCR; the TCRdb copy retains only in-frame clones and omits some. The sample lists fewer than 650,000 clones; around a sixth were seen once. Sequencing used naive CD4+ T cells from blood. This TCR derives from a man between 18 and 35 years old in good health. The chain links TRBV5-1 to TRBJ2-3; possibly TRBD1 or TRBD2 for D (5 bases each). The CDR3, as DNA: TGCGCCAGCGGCCCTGGGACCGAGACAGATACGCAGTATTTT. It specifies CASGPGTETDTQYF.